What follows are 7 T cell receptor beta chains derived from one specimen sequenced in a study of cytomegalovirus exposure and HLA in healthy donors. A multiplex PCR was run with 60 Vbeta primers and 13 Jbeta primers. Sequencing was performed with immunoSEQ multiplex PCR; in TCRdb, only in-frame clones are kept and a portion is missing. The table shows over 55,000 clones, with approximately 80% occurring only once. Sequencing was done on a sample of PBMCs. The receptors shown here come from a man aged 35 to 55 in good health and CMV-seronegative.

This rearrangement joins TRBV5-1 to TRBJ1-1, with 9 bases fitting TRBD1. The V segment lost 2 bases and the J segment 5 bases; nucleotides outside the gene matches: 7. This CDR3 is built from 15 residues. CDR1 is SGHRS, CDR2 YFSETQ, per germline. CDR3 nucleotide sequence: TGCGCCAGCAGCTTACCCACAGGGGGCGGGACTGAAGCTTTCTTT. Protein product: CASSLPTGGGTEAFF. Supplemented by reference TRBV5-1 and TRBJ1-1, the full variable domain reads KAGVTQTPRYLIKTRGQQVTLSCSPISGHRSVSWYQQTPGQGLQFLFEYFSETQRNKGNFPGRFSGRQFSNSRSEMNVSTLELGDSALYLCASSLPTGGGTEAFFGQGTRLTVV.

The V call is TRBV4-3, the J call TRBJ2-6, with 8 bases matching TRBD1. Germline-derived CDR1 and CDR2 are LGHNA and YSLEER. After removal of 4 bases from V and 0 bases from J, the junction contained 8 bases not matched to a gene. This CDR3 has 18 amino acids. The CDR3 loop reads CASSLRTGTDSGANVLTF. The CDR3 nucleotides are TGCGCCAGCAGCCTTAGGACAGGGACGGACTCTGGGGCCAACGTCCTGACTTTC.

This sequence joins TRBV6-1 and TRBJ2-1; 9 bases map to TRBD1. Germline assignment: CDR1 MNHNS and CDR2 SASEGT. J was trimmed by 7 bases and V by 4 bases; bases with no gene match: 11. This CDR3 region has 16 residues. Written as DNA, the CDR3 is TGTGCCAGCAGTGCGTACCTGGGACAGGGATTGAATGAGCAGTTCTTC. It specifies CASSAYLGQGLNEQFF.

A few counts support this clone. The rearrangement links TRBV5-1 to TRBJ2-2; 9 nucleotides align to TRBD1. Germline values: CDR1 SGHRS, CDR2 YFSETQ. The CDR3 length is 15 residues. J gave up 6 bases and V 4 bases, and 7 bases lay outside the gene matches. CDR3 protein: CASSQRQGEAGELFF. The CDR3 coding sequence is TGCGCCAGCAGCCAAAGACAGGGGGAGGCCGGGGAGCTGTTTTTT.

The V call is TRBV11-2, the J call TRBJ2-3, with TRBD1 matching 7 bases. Germline V gene sequence: CDR1 SGHAT, CDR2 FQNNGV. The CDR3 sequence is 15 residues long. The J segment lost 0 bases and the V segment lost 3 bases, leaving 3 bases of the junction unmatched. The CDR3 spells CASSLGTASTDTQYF. CDR3 bases: TGTGCCAGCAGCTTGGGGACAGCTAGCACAGATACGCAGTATTTT.

This chain uses TRBV28 with TRBJ1-1; D is possibly TRBD1 (6 bases). The CDR3 runs to 16 residues. Trimming removed 6 bases at V and 1 base at J, with 18 bases between. Looked up from germline, CDR1 is MDHEN and CDR2 is SYDVKM. The CDR3 is CASSPRPGQPNTEAFF. Written as DNA, the CDR3 is TGTGCCAGCAGCCCCCGGCCGGGACAACCGAACACTGAAGCTTTCTTT. Together with reference TRBV28 and TRBJ1-1, the CDR3 gives the full variable domain: DVKVTQSSRYLVKRTGEKVFLECVQDMDHENMFWYRQDPGLGLRLIYFSYDVKMKEKGDIPEGYSVSREKKERFSLILESASTNQTSMYLCASSPRPGQPNTEAFFGQGTRLTVV.

This clone was observed a handful of times. The rearrangement links TRBV30 to TRBJ1-1; 9 nucleotides agree with TRBD1. The CDR3 loop spans 13 amino acids. Germline V lookup: CDR1 GTSNPN, CDR2 SVGIG (reference sequence). J lost 1 base, V lost 8 bases, and 5 bases had no gene match. Here the CDR3 reads CALRTGANTEAFF. The CDR3, as DNA: TGTGCCCTAAGGACAGGGGCGAACACTGAAGCTTTCTTT.